A selection of T cell receptor beta chains follows, all from one sample in a study of T cells in Graves' hyperthyroidism and ophthalmopathy. From the multiplex PCR reads, TCRdb called clonotypes with MiXCR, one entry per CDR3 protein. The sample lists over 350,000 distinct CDR3 sequences, about a fifth occurring once. The material sequenced was blood. These receptors originate from a man aged 18 to 29 with Graves' ophthalmopathy. Each CDR3 is given with its conserved first and last residue. A D gene is named only where the DNA matches it firmly. Not every row has a clone size; where given, it reads once, few, many or a size class.

many	TRBV20-1	.	TRBJ1-1	TGCAGCGCTAGGTTCGGGGGAGGGTATACTGAAGCTTTCTTT	CSARFGGGYTEAFF
many	TRBV6-1	TRBD1	TRBJ2-7	TGTGCCAGCAGTTTGACAGGGATCTACGAGCAGTACTTC	CASSLTGIYEQYF
many	TRBV3-1	.	TRBJ2-5	TGTGCCAGCAGCCACCTGGGAGAGACCCAGTACTTC	CASSHLGETQYF
many	TRBV11-2	TRBD1	TRBJ1-2	TGTGCCAGCAGCTCAATGACAGGGGGTAATGGCTACACCTTC	CASSSMTGGNGYTF
.	TRBV6-5	.	TRBJ1-4	TGTGCCAGCAGTTCCTGGACACATGAAAAACTGCTTTTT	CASSSWTHEKLLF
.	TRBV6-5	TRBD1	TRBJ1-6	TGTGCCAGCAGTTACTCGAACGGACAGGGCTCACCCCTCCACTTT	CASSYSNGQGSPLHF
.	TRBV11-3	TRBD1	TRBJ1-2	TGTGCCAGCAGCTTAGCGGACAGGGAACGCGGCTACACCTTC	CASSLADRERGYTF
many	TRBV11-2	TRBD1	TRBJ1-1	TGTGCCAGCAGCCCGCCCAGGGGGCAGTGGACTGAAGCTTTCTTT	CASSPPRGQWTEAFF
.	TRBV5-6	.	TRBJ2-5	TGTGCCAGCAGCTTGGTAGAGGGGCTTCAAGAGACCCAGTACTTC	CASSLVEGLQETQYF
many	TRBV12-3/TRBV12-4	.	TRBJ1-1	TGTGCCAGCAGGGCCGGGGGTTTGGACACTGAAGCTTTCTTT	CASRAGGLDTEAFF
.	TRBV29-1	TRBD1	TRBJ2-5	TGCAGCTCGGGACAGGACCAAGAGACCCAGTACTTC	CSSGQDQETQYF
many	TRBV6-5	.	TRBJ2-5	TGTGCCAGCAGTTACTCGAATGGCAAGGCAGCGCCTGAAGAGACCCAGTACTTC	CASSYSNGKAAPEETQYF
.	TRBV10-3	.	TRBJ2-3	TGTGCCATCACCTCAGGGAGCGATACGCAGTATTTT	CAITSGSDTQYF
many	TRBV2	.	TRBJ2-7	TGTGCCAGCAGTGTTGTCAGGGAGAACGAGCAGTACTTC	CASSVVRENEQYF
.	TRBV2	TRBD1	TRBJ2-3	TGTGCCAGCAGAGGGACAGGGGGGGTGACAGATACGCAGTATTTT	CASRGTGGVTDTQYF
.	TRBV6-5	.	TRBJ2-3	TGTGCCAGCAGTTACTCGGGACACTTCAGCACAGATACGCAGTATTTT	CASSYSGHFSTDTQYF
few	TRBV6-1	.	TRBJ1-2	TGTGCCAGCCGAACCCCGTCGGTGGATGGCTACACCTTC	CASRTPSVDGYTF
.	TRBV5-6	.	TRBJ1-5	TGTGCCAGCAGCCCTGGAGGCGGGAACAATCAGCCCCAGCATTTT	CASSPGGGNNQPQHF
.	TRBV9	TRBD1	TRBJ2-7	TGTGCCAGCAGCGTAGGGACAGGGTCGGTCTACGAGCAGTACTTC	CASSVGTGSVYEQYF
few	TRBV20-1	.	TRBJ1-6	TGCAGTGCTCTATCAATTTCAGAGGCTGGTTCACCCCTCCACTTT	CSALSISEAGSPLHF
.	TRBV10-3	TRBD1	TRBJ2-2	TGTGCCATCAGTCCGGGACAGGGTGCGGGGGAGCTGTTTTTT	CAISPGQGAGELFF
.	TRBV7-9	.	TRBJ2-2	TGTGCCAACAGGTACCCCCCGAACACCGGGGAGCTGTTTTTT	CANRYPPNTGELFF
few	TRBV7-2	TRBD2	TRBJ2-3	TGTGCCAGCAGCTTAGCCGGGACTAGCGCAGATACGCAGTATTTT	CASSLAGTSADTQYF
.	TRBV24-1	.	TRBJ1-1	TGTGCCACCAGTTGCCCCCGACAGCCTGGGGGTATGAACACTGAAGCTTTCTTT	CATSCPRQPGGMNTEAFF
many	TRBV5-6	TRBD1	TRBJ1-6	TGTGCCAGCAGCTTCCTCACAGGGGTCTCACCCCTCCACTTT	CASSFLTGVSPLHF
many	TRBV9	.	TRBJ1-1	TGTGCCAGCAGCGTAGTGGGGGAAGCGAGCACTGAAGCTTTCTTT	CASSVVGEASTEAFF